Each of the 2 T cell receptor beta chains below was sequenced from the same sample in a study of identical twins. TCRdb reprocessed the 5' RACE reads via MiXCR and lists one record per CDR3 protein. The repertoire holds hundreds of thousands of distinct CDR3 sequences, with less than 9.5% as singletons. Another study also made use of these data, one on yellow fever vaccine responses in identical twins.

The sample comprised CD8+ T cells sorted from blood. Receptor source: a woman younger than 35 in good health.

The sample holds a few counts of this clonotype. The chain recombines TRBV14 with TRBJ2-2; no clear D gene. Germline assignment: CDR1 SGHDN and CDR2 FVKESK. The CDR3 has 18 amino acids. Trimming removed 0 bases at V and 4 bases at J, with 18 bases between. CDR3 DNA sequence: TGTGCCAGCAGCCAAGATCCGCCCGGATCACCCCGCACCGGGGAGCTGTTTTTT. Encoded protein: CASSQDPPGSPRTGELFF.

This rearrangement joins TRBV28 to TRBJ2-7; D may match TRBD1 or TRBD2 (6 bases each). There are 16 residues in the CDR3. Germline CDR1 MDHEN, CDR2 SYDVKM. V dropped 6 bases and J dropped 4 bases, with 22 bases sitting between them. CDR3 nucleotide sequence: TGTGCCAGCAGAGGAACCGGGGGCAGTAAACCGTACGAGCAGTACTTC. Translating it yields CASRGTGGSKPYEQYF.